This T cell receptor beta chain was captured in a study of long-term antiretroviral therapy in people with HIV. Study-wide points: Therapy changes, viral resistance and ART adherence were not documented in the available data.

The CDR3 totals 13 residues. Germline V gene sequence: CDR1 SGHRS, CDR2 YFSETQ. The junction had 5 bases not matched to a gene; V was cut back by 3 bases and J by 7 bases. Researchers report immunoSEQ v3.0 was run at survey level. The protocol was immunoSEQ multiplex PCR, while the TCRdb copy is restricted to in-frame clones and leaves out a portion. This sample carries around 8,600 clones, 60% to 85% of them seen once, and the ten largest clones take 20% to 30%. In regard to this clone: Its specificity is unknown.

PBMC samples from each donor numbered at least one pre-ART and at least two post-ART. This sample comprised unsorted PBMCs, obtained 0.6 years before starting antiretroviral therapy. This clonotype was sampled from a man aged 35 to 55 with HIV. The V gene is TRBV5-1, the J gene TRBJ2-7, with 9 bases that match TRBD1. The CDR3 DNA follows: TGCGCCAGCAGCTCCACAGGGGGCCAGGAGCAGTACTTC. Translating it yields CASSSTGGQEQYF. The full variable domain, its missing parts supplied by reference TRBV5-1 and TRBJ2-7, is KAGVTQTPRYLIKTRGQQVTLSCSPISGHRSVSWYQQTPGQGLQFLFEYFSETQRNKGNFPGRFSGRQFSNSRSEMNVSTLELGDSALYLCASSSTGGQEQYFGPGTRLTVT.